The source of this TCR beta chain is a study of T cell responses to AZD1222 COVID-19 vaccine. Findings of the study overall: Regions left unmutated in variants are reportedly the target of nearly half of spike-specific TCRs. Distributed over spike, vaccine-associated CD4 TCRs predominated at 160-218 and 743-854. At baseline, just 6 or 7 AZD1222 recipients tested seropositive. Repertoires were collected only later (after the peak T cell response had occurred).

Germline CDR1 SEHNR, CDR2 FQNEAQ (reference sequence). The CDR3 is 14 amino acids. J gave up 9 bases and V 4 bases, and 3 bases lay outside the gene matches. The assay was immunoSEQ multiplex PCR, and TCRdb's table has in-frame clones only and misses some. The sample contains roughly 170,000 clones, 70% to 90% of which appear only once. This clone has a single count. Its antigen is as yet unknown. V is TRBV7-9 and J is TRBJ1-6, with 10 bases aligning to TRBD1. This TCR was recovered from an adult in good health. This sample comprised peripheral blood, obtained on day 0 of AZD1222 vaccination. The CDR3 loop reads CASSWDRGGSPLHF. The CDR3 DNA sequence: TGTGCCAGCAGCTGGGACAGGGGTGGTTCACCCCTCCACTTT.